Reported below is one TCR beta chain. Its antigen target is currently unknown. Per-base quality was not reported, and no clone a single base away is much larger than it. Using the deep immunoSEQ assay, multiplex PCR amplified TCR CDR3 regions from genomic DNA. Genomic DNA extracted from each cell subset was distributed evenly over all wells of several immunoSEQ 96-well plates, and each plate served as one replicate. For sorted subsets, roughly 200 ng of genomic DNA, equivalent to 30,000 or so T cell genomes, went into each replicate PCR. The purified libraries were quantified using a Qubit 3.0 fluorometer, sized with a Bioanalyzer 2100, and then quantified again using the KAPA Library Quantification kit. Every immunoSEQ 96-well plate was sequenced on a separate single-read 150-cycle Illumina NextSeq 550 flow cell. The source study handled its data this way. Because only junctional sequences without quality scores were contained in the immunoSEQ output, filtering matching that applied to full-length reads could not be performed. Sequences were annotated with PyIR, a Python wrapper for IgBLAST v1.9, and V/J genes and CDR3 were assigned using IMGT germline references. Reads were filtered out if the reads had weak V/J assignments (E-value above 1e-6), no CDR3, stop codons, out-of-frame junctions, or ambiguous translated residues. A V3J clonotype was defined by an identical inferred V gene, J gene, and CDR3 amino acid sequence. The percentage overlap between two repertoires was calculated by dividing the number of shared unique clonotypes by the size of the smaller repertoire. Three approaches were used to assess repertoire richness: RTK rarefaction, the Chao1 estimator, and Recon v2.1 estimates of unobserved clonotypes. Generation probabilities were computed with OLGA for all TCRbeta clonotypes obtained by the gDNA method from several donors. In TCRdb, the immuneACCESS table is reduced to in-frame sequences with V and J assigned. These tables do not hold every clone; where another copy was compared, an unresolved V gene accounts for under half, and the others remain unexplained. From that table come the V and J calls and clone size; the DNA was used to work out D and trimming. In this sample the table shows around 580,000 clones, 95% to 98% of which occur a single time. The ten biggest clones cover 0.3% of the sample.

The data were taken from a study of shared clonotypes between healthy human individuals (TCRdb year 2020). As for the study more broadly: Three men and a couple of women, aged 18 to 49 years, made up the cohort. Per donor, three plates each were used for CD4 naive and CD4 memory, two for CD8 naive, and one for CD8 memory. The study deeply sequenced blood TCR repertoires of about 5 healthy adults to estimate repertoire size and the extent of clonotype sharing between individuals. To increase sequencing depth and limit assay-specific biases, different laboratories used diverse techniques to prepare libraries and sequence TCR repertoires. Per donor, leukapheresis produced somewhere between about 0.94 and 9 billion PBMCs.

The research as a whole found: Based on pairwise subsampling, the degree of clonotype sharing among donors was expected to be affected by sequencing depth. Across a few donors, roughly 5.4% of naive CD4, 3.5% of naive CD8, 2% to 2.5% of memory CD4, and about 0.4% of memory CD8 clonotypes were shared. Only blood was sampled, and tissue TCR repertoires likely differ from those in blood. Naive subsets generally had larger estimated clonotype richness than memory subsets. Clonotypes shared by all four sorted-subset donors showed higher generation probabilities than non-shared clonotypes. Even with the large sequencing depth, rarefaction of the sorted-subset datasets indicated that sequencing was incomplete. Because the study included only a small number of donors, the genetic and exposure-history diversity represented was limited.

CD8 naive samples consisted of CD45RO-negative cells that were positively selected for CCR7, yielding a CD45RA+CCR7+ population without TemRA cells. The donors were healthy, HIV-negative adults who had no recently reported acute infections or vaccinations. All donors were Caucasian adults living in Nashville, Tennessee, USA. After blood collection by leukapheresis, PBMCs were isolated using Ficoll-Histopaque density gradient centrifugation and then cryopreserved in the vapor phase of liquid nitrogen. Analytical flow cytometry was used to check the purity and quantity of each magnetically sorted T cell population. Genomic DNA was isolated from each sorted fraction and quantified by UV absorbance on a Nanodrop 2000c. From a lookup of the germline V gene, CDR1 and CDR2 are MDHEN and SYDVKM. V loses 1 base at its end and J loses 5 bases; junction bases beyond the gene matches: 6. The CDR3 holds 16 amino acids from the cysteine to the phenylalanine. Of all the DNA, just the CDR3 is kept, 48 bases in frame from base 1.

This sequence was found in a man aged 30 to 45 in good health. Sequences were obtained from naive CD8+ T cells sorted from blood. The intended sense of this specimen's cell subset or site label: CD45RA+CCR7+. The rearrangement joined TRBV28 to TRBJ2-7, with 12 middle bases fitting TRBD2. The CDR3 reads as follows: CASSLLPSGRDNEQYF. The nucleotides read TGTGCCAGCAGTTTATTACCTAGCGGGAGGGACAACGAGCAGTACTTC.